The 20 T cell receptor beta chains presented below share a single source sample, sequenced in a study of shared clonotypes between healthy human individuals. The protocol was immunoSEQ multiplex PCR, while the TCRdb copy is restricted to in-frame clones and leaves out a portion. The sample has approximately 2,200,000 clones, about 92% seen once. CD8 cells classed as naive were CD45RO-negative and positively selected for CCR7, excluding terminally differentiated effector memory CD45RA+ cells. Material for sequencing was naive CD8+ T cells from PBMCs. The receptors were sampled from a man between 18 and 35 years old in good health. Some clones in this sample may be carry-over from other donors' samples.

The rearrangement links TRBV1 to TRBJ2-7. TRBV1 is given as a pseudogene. CDR3 length equals 16 residues. The CDR3 region is CTSSQGHPLGSYEQYF. The CDR3 DNA reads as TGCACCAGCAGCCAAGGGCACCCTCTTGGATCCTACGAGCAGTACTTC.

The chain couples TRBV29-1 to TRBJ2-7; D unresolved. This CDR3 has 13 residues. Between the trimmed V and J ends, which lost 7 bases and 9 bases, there was a span of 22 bases. The germline V gene has CDR1 SQVTM and CDR2 ANQGSEA. CDR3: CSARTAQTLAQYF. CDR3 in DNA: TGCAGCGCCAGAACTGCACAAACCTTGGCGCAGTACTTC.

The rearrangement links TRBV9 to TRBJ2-6; 12 nucleotides line up with TRBD1. V shed 4 bases and J 4 bases; nucleotides not matched to a gene: 3. CDR1 and CDR2 from the germline V gene are SGDLS and YYNGEE. This CDR3 spans 16 amino acids. The CDR3 nucleotides read TGTGCCAGCAGCCGGGACAGGGGGCAGGGGGCCAACGTCCTGACTTTC. Translated: CASSRDRGQGANVLTF.

The chain combines TRBV7-9 with TRBJ2-2, with 8 bases identical to TRBD1. V dropped 4 bases and J dropped 9; count of bases not matched to a gene: 10. The CDR3 is made up of 15 amino acids. Per germline, CDR1 SEHNR and CDR2 FQNEAQ (reference sequence). CDR3 sequence (DNA): TGTGCCAGCAGCTCTCCGGACAGGGTGCCCCGGGAGCTGTTTTTT. Its protein product is CASSSPDRVPRELFF.

The chain has TRBV7-9 and TRBJ1-2; possible D gene TRBD1, 6 bases. This CDR3 spans 16 amino acids. Trimming removed 7 bases at V and 1 base at J, with 19 bases between. Germline V gives CDR1 SEHNR, CDR2 FQNEAQ (reference sequence). The CDR3 loop reads CASTSPGQHHNYGYTF. The CDR3 DNA is TGTGCCAGCACCTCTCCCGGACAGCATCATAACTATGGCTACACCTTC.

The V gene is TRBV9, the J gene TRBJ1-1; D not resolved. Trimming cost V 0 bases and J 3 bases, with 9 bases left between them. The germline V gene encodes CDR1 SGDLS and CDR2 YYNGEE. The CDR3 has 14 amino acids. As DNA, the CDR3 is TGTGCCAGCAGCGTAGTCGGGCTCGACACTGAAGCTTTCTTT. Its protein product is CASSVVGLDTEAFF.

The rearrangement links TRBV27 to TRBJ1-5; 9 nucleotides agree with TRBD1. The CDR3 contains 16 residues. The ends lost 0 bases at V and 4 bases at J; junction bases unmatched: 4. CDR1 is MNHEY and CDR2 is SMNVEV in the germline V gene (reference sequence). CDR3: CASSLSQGTGNQPQHF. The CDR3 DNA reads TGTGCCAGCAGTTTATCACAAGGGACAGGGAATCAGCCCCAGCATTTT.

As concerns this clone: Distinct nucleotide sequences in the sample also encode this CDR3. The chain recombines TRBV27 with TRBJ2-7; D unresolved. CDR3 length: 14 amino acids. Germline V gives CDR1 MNHEY, CDR2 SMNVEV (reference sequence). V was clipped by 4 bases and J by 0 bases, with 10 bases between them. The CDR3 loop reads CASSSLPGSYEQYF. CDR3 coding DNA: TGTGCCAGCAGTTCCCTGCCGGGCTCCTACGAGCAGTACTTC.

This clone has only a few counts. J is TRBJ1-2 and V is TRBV13; TRBD1 matches at 7 bases. Germline V gene data show CDR1 as PRHDT and CDR2 as FYEKMQ (reference sequence). V was pared by 4 bases and J by 7 bases, with 6 bases of the junction left unmatched. The CDR3 contains 13 residues. CDR3 DNA: TGTGCCAGCAGCTCAGGGACAGCTGGTGGCTACACCTTC. This translates into CASSSGTAGGYTF. Looking up the rest from reference TRBV13 and TRBJ1-2 gives the full variable domain: AAGVIQSPRHLIKEKRETATLKCYPIPRHDTVYWYQQGPGQDPQFLISFYEKMQSDKGSIPDRFSAQQFSDYHSELNMSSLELGDSALYFCASSSGTAGGYTFGSGTRLTVV.

V usage is TRBV5-8 and J usage is TRBJ2-3; TRBD1 matches at 9 bases. The CDR3 has 15 residues. CDR1 SGHTS and CDR2 YDEGEE come from the germline V gene. V trimming: 6 bases; J trimming: 2 bases; junction bases outside the gene matches: 7. In DNA, the CDR3 is TGTGCCAGCACCTCCGGGACAGGGCCCACAGATACGCAGTATTTT. Residues: CASTSGTGPTDTQYF.

As regards this clone: Other DNA sequences in this specimen translate into the identical CDR3. Here the CDR3 DNA reads TGTGCCAGCAGCTTAAGCGGGGAGCTGTTTTTT. Amino acid sequence: CASSLSGELFF. This chain connects TRBV7-9 to TRBJ2-2, with D hard to call. Trimming removed 2 bases from V and 7 bases from J, with 2 bases in between. The germline V gene has CDR1 SEHNR and CDR2 FQNEAQ (reference sequence). CDR3 length equals 11 residues.

This chain uses TRBV6-1 with TRBJ2-5; D is perhaps TRBD2 (6 bases). The end of the DNA fits TRBJ2-7 better, so the J call may be wrong. Germline V gene sequence: CDR1 MNHNS, CDR2 SASEGT. This CDR3 comprises 15 residues. In DNA form, the CDR3 reads TGTGCCAGCAGTGAAGTCCGGGGGAAGGGCTACGAGCAGTACTTC. It specifies CASSEVRGKGYEQYF.

This clone was seen only once. The gene calls are TRBV30 and TRBJ1-3; no clear D. V was cut by 0 bases and J by 8 bases, with 11 bases left in between. Germline V CDR1 and CDR2: GTSNPN, SVGIG (reference sequence). This CDR3 has 13 amino acids. The CDR3 sequence: CAWSVIIGDTIYF. CDR3 bases: TGTGCCTGGAGTGTAATCATTGGGGACACCATATATTTT. The whole variable domain, remainder taken from reference TRBV30 and TRBJ1-3, is SQTIHQWPATLVQPVGSPLSLECTVEGTSNPNLYWYRQAAGRGLQLLFYSVGIGQISSEVPQNLSASRPQDRQFILSSKKLLLSDSGFYLCAWSVIIGDTIYFGEGSWLTVV.

The rearrangement joins TRBV11-2 to TRBJ2-5; D gene uncertain. The J call may be in error: the DNA end matches TRBJ2-7 better. The CDR3 loop spans 12 amino acids. The germline V gene encodes CDR1 SGHAT and CDR2 FQNNGV. The CDR3 DNA sequence: TGTGCCAGCCGGTCAAATGCTAACGAGCAGTACTTC. Translated: CASRSNANEQYF.

The chain has TRBV7-2 and TRBJ2-1, with a tentative D call TRBD1 (6 bases). The V and J ends lost 0 bases and 2 bases respectively, with 14 bases between them. CDR1 and CDR2 (germline): SGHTA, FQGNSA. This CDR3 region has 17 residues. CDR3 amino acids: CASSLAPVRGTYNEQFF. CDR3 coding DNA: TGTGCCAGCAGCTTAGCTCCGGTGAGGGGGACCTACAATGAGCAGTTCTTC.

The chain employs TRBV25-1 and TRBJ1-1, with no clear D. CDR3 length: 10 amino acids. CDR1 and CDR2 from the germline V gene are MGHDK and SYGVNS. V was trimmed by 4 bases and J by 4 bases, leaving 1 base between them. In DNA, the CDR3 is TGTGCCAGCAGTGCCACTGAAGCTTTCTTT. This codes for CASSATEAFF. Drawing the rest from reference TRBV25-1 and TRBJ1-1, the complete variable domain is EADIYQTPRYLVIGTGKKITLECSQTMGHDKMYWYQQDPGMELHLIHYSYGVNSTEKGDLSSESTVSRIRTEHFPLTLESARPSHTSQYLCASSATEAFFGQGTRLTVV.

The chain uses TRBV27 and TRBJ1-2; no firm D call. The CDR3 sequence is 16 residues long. Deletions cut 2 bases from V and 7 bases from J, with 20 bases between. Germline loops: CDR1 MNHEY, CDR2 SMNVEV (reference sequence). The CDR3 DNA sequence: TGTGCCAGCAGTTTAGAATGGACGCCAACCCCTTTTGGCTACACCTTC. It specifies CASSLEWTPTPFGYTF.

CDR3 amino acids: CASSLGVNRGYEQYF. The CDR3 nucleotides read TGTGCCAGCAGCTTAGGCGTTAACAGGGGTTACGAGCAGTACTTC. This chain uses TRBV11-2 with TRBJ2-7, with 7 bases aligning to TRBD1. With V trimmed by 1 base and J by 4 bases, 7 bases remained unmatched. Germline V lookup: CDR1 SGHAT, CDR2 FQNNGV. This CDR3 contains 15 residues.

Here the CDR3 DNA reads TGTGCCTGGAGTGCCCGACAGGGGGTATACATGAACACTGAAGCTTTCTTT. This gives the protein CAWSARQGVYMNTEAFF. V and J are TRBV30 and TRBJ1-1; 9 positions match TRBD1. Germline V CDR1 and CDR2: GTSNPN, SVGIG (reference sequence). The CDR3 totals 17 residues. The junction had 9 bases not matched to a gene; V was cut back by 1 base and J by 0 bases.

The J gene is TRBJ2-7, the V gene TRBV6-6, with TRBD2 as a possible D gene (5 bases). The CDR3 has 13 amino acids. CDR1 is MNHNY, CDR2 SVGAGI, per germline (reference sequence). The ends were cut back, 2 bases at V and 6 bases at J, with 11 bases in the middle. The CDR3 loop reads CASSYGLQSEQYF. The CDR3 DNA reads TGTGCCAGCAGTTACGGACTCCAAAGCGAGCAGTACTTC.